The clone carrying this T cell receptor (beta chain) has a handful of counts. The data are from a study of cytomegalovirus exposure and HLA in healthy donors. Use of 60 Vbeta and 13 Jbeta primers characterized the PCR. TCRdb's copy holds only in-frame clones and misses some; the assay was immunoSEQ multiplex PCR. The top ten clones hold approximately 2.3% of a sample with roughly 180,000 clones, more than 80% of them seen once. Whereas donors were nominally healthy upon sampling, unrecorded immune exposures were probable. The receptor was isolated from a male donor in good health and CMV-seronegative. What was sequenced was PBMCs.

For the CDR3, the DNA is TGTGCCAGCAGCCCTCTAGCGAGGTTAAGGGAGACCCAGTACTTC. Amino acid sequence: CASSPLARLRETQYF. The V gene is TRBV7-6, the J gene TRBJ2-5; weak D call: TRBD2 (6 bases). Per the germline V gene, CDR1 is SGHVS and CDR2 is FNYEAQ. The CDR3 totals 15 residues. The germline V and J ends were trimmed by 5 bases and 5 bases, with 18 bases remaining between them.